This T cell receptor (beta chain) was retrieved from a study of CD8+ T cells in alopecia areata. Study-wide results and limits: Lesional tissue from the scalp (especially in alopecia totalis/universalis) showed higher clonality than normal scalp.

cDNA prepared by RNA extraction and subsequent reverse transcription served as the template for sequencing. Assay used: immunoSEQ multiplex PCR; TCRdb lists only in-frame clones, some missing. The sample has roughly 190,000 clones; about 65% are singletons. Germline V gives CDR1 LGHNA, CDR2 YNFKEQ. The CDR3 runs 16 residues. After removal of 4 bases from V and 0 bases from J, the junction contained 5 bases not matched to a gene. Documented treatment: oral pan-JAK inhibitor, 5-10 mg twice daily. With regard to this clone: The antigen is unknown.

The source is a human donor with alopecia areata. Sequenced here: CD4+ T cells sorted from blood, sampled around week 49, from a patient treated with tofacitinib. The chain is built from TRBV4-2 and TRBJ2-1; 8 bases map to TRBD2. For the CDR3, the DNA is TGTGCCAGCAGCCGCGGGGGGTTAAGCTCCTACAATGAGCAGTTCTTC. Its protein is CASSRGGLSSYNEQFF.